The present T cell receptor beta chain was sequenced within a study of T cells in Graves' hyperthyroidism and ophthalmopathy. Regarding the study as a whole: The model made its ophthalmopathy prediction, and onset followed a median approximately 6.5 months later. In simple terms, a model built on 13 V-J features told ophthalmopathy apart from stable hyperthyroidism.

Researchers amplified the TCR beta CDR3 regions from RNA transcripts. An initial round of RT-PCR targeting the TCR CDR3 relied on the HTBI primer set. TCRdb called the multiplex PCR reads again in MiXCR, with one record for every CDR3 protein. The data hold under 650,000 distinct CDR3 sequences, with roughly 15% observed a single time. In its sample, this clonotype was seen many times. Its antigen is still unknown. The sample was blood. This TCR was sampled from a woman aged 25 to 39 with Graves' hyperthyroidism.

CDR3: CAWSVRGANSPLHF. The CDR3 region has the DNA TGTGCCTGGAGTGTACGAGGGGCGAATTCACCCCTCCACTTT. The chain has TRBV30 and TRBJ1-6, with a weak D call TRBD1 (5 bases). Germline V gives CDR1 GTSNPN, CDR2 SVGIG (reference sequence). Trimming left V 0 bases short and J 7 bases short, with 10 bases between. CDR3 length equals 14 residues.